Below, 32 T cell receptor beta chains from the same sample are listed, as sequenced in a study of T cell responses to AZD1222 COVID-19 vaccine. TCRdb's table, derived via immunoSEQ multiplex PCR, lists solely in-frame clones and lacks some. Of a few hundred thousand clones listed, roughly 93% are singletons. Sequencing used peripheral blood, obtained on day 0 of AZD1222 vaccination. The receptors originated from an adult in good health.

CDR3 sequence reads: CASSLGVPNNEQFF. CDR3 sequence (DNA): TGTGCCAGCAGCTTAGGGGTGCCGAACAATGAGCAGTTCTTC. V and J are TRBV7-2 and TRBJ2-1, with D unclear. CDR3 length: 14 residues. Per the germline V gene, CDR1 is SGHTA and CDR2 is FQGNSA. V dropped 1 base and J dropped 5 bases, with 9 bases sitting between them.

The rearrangement links TRBV3-1 (or the pseudogene TRBV3-2) to TRBJ1-1; D not certain. There are 14 residues in the CDR3. The ends were cut back, 1 base at V and 6 bases at J, with 12 bases in the middle. Germline values: CDR1 LGHDT, CDR2 YNNKEL (reference sequence). The CDR3 is CASSQVSGESEAFF. Written as DNA, the CDR3 is TGTGCCAGCAGCCAAGTGAGCGGGGAATCTGAAGCTTTCTTT.

J is TRBJ1-4 and V is TRBV5-1, with D possibly matching TRBD1 (5 bases). This CDR3 comprises 16 residues. CDR1 and CDR2 from the germline V gene are SGHRS and YFSETQ. With 3 bases removed from V and 5 bases from J, the gap between germline ends came to 17 bases. The CDR3 DNA reads TGCGCCAGCAGCTCTGGATCGGGACGGATGAATGAAAAACTGTTTTTT. It encodes CASSSGSGRMNEKLFF.

This clone was observed a single time. The gene calls are TRBV27 and TRBJ2-6; D call uncertain. This CDR3 contains 16 residues. The germline V and J ends were trimmed by 5 bases and 1 base, with 12 bases remaining between them. The germline V gene encodes CDR1 MNHEY and CDR2 SMNVEV (reference sequence). The CDR3: CASSLIGGSGANVLTF. The CDR3 DNA reads TGTGCCAGCAGTCTAATAGGTGGGTCTGGGGCCAACGTCCTGACTTTC.

This rearrangement joins TRBV2 to TRBJ2-7; 9 nucleotides line up with TRBD1. Germline V gene lookup returns CDR1 SNHLY and CDR2 FYNNEI. The CDR3 contains 14 residues. V was pared by 4 bases and J by 3 bases, with 4 bases of the junction left unmatched. CDR3 DNA: TGTGCCAGCAGTGCCGGACAGGGGTTCTACGAGCAGTACTTC. It yields the protein CASSAGQGFYEQYF.

J is TRBJ2-7 and V is TRBV7-2; maybe TRBD1 (6 bases). The CDR3 has 15 residues. The germline V gene encodes CDR1 SGHTA and CDR2 FQGNSA. With 2 bases removed from V and 4 bases from J, the gap between germline ends came to 15 bases. CDR3 loop: CASSLRGTTSYEQYF. The CDR3 bases are TGTGCCAGCAGCTTAAGGGGGACAACCTCGTACGAGCAGTACTTC.

The J gene is TRBJ2-7, the V gene TRBV2, with 11 bases matching TRBD2. Trimming at V came to 7 bases and at J to 2 bases, leaving 1 base not matched to a gene. This CDR3 contains 13 residues. Per the germline V gene, CDR1 is SNHLY and CDR2 is FYNNEI. DNA for the CDR3: TGTGCCAGCACTAGCGGGGGGACCTACGAGCAGTACTTC. Amino acid sequence: CASTSGGTYEQYF.

The chain recombines TRBV27 with TRBJ2-7; TRBD2 matches 9 bases. Germline CDR1 and CDR2: MNHEY and SMNVEV (reference sequence). The CDR3 loop spans 17 amino acids. The V gene end was trimmed by 5 bases and the J gene end by 0 bases; junction bases not matched to a gene: 11. The CDR3 DNA reads TGTGCCAGCAGTCTCCAACACTTTAGCGGGAGCTCCTACGAGCAGTACTTC. This codes for CASSLQHFSGSSYEQYF.

The chain joins TRBV28 to TRBJ2-7; the D is unclear. This CDR3 has 13 residues. Trimming left V 5 bases short and J 5 bases short, with 13 bases between. From germline, CDR1 is MDHEN and CDR2 SYDVKM. CDR3 protein: CASSPWHGDEQYF. For the CDR3, the DNA is TGTGCCAGCAGTCCTTGGCACGGCGACGAGCAGTACTTC. Complete variable domain (other parts from reference TRBV28 and TRBJ2-7): DVKVTQSSRYLVKRTGEKVFLECVQDMDHENMFWYRQDPGLGLRLIYFSYDVKMKEKGDIPEGYSVSREKKERFSLILESASTNQTSMYLCASSPWHGDEQYFGPGTRLTVT.

The rearrangement uses TRBV5-1 and TRBJ1-5; no clear D gene. Germline values: CDR1 SGHRS, CDR2 YFSETQ. V lost 3 bases and J lost 2, with 12 bases in between. The CDR3 extends over 15 amino acids. The CDR3: CASSSGGPGNQPQHF. The DNA for the CDR3 is TGCGCCAGCAGCTCAGGAGGTCCTGGCAATCAGCCCCAGCATTTT.

The chain links TRBV7-9 to TRBJ1-1, with 10 bases fitting TRBD1. The CDR3 loop spans 18 amino acids. Looked up from germline, CDR1 is SEHNR and CDR2 is FQNEAQ (reference sequence). V lost 6 bases to trimming and J lost 1 base; unmatched junction nucleotides: 14. In DNA form, the CDR3 reads TGTGCCAGCAGGTCAACCCGGGACAGGGGTAAGGGGAACACTGAAGCTTTCTTT. It specifies CASRSTRDRGKGNTEAFF.

This sequence joins TRBV28 and TRBJ2-2; D is unresolved. The V end was cut by 2 bases, the J end by 6 bases, with 4 bases between. CDR1 and CDR2 from the germline V gene are MDHEN and SYDVKM. The length of the CDR3 is 12 residues. This CDR3 reads CASSLLPGELFF. Here the CDR3 DNA reads TGTGCCAGCAGTTTACTGCCCGGGGAGCTGTTTTTT.

V and J are TRBV5-1 and TRBJ1-4; 9 positions match TRBD1. CDR3 length equals 14 residues. CDR1 is SGHRS and CDR2 is YFSETQ in the germline V gene. After removal of 4 bases from V and 8 bases from J, the junction contained 6 bases not matched to a gene. The CDR3 bases are TGCGCCAGCAGCACACAGGGGGCTCGAGAAAAACTGTTTTTT. Protein product: CASSTQGAREKLFF.

The genes are TRBV4-1 and TRBJ1-1, with D tentatively TRBD1 (5 bases). V was shortened by 0 bases and J by 1 base, with 15 bases between the two germline ends. Germline CDR1 and CDR2: MGHRA and YSYEKL. This CDR3 has 17 amino acids. CDR3 sequence (DNA): TGCGCCAGCAGCCAAGATCCAGAGGGTGGGGGGAACACTGAAGCTTTCTTT. Residues: CASSQDPEGGGNTEAFF.

The rearrangement uses TRBV4-1 and TRBJ2-7, with TRBD1 as a possible D gene (6 bases). CDR3 size: 13 residues. CDR1 and CDR2 (germline): MGHRA, YSYEKL. V gave up 1 base and J gave up 6 bases, with 10 bases separating them. CDR3 amino acids: CASSQGQGREQYF. Here the CDR3 DNA reads TGCGCCAGCAGCCAAGGCCAGGGGCGCGAGCAGTACTTC.

Here the CDR3 reads CARRGAGETQYF. CDR3 DNA: TGTGCCAGGCGGGGGGCCGGTGAGACCCAGTACTTC. V usage is TRBV2 and J usage is TRBJ2-5; TRBD2 aligns across 8 bases. Trimming removed 9 bases from V and 5 bases from J; junction bases left unmatched: 5. CDR1 is SNHLY and CDR2 is FYNNEI in the germline V gene. There are 12 residues in the CDR3. Supplemented by reference TRBV2 and TRBJ2-5, the full variable domain reads EPEVTQTPSHQVTQMGQEVILRCVPISNHLYFYWYRQILGQKVEFLVSFYNNEISEKSEIFDDQFSVERPDGSNFTLKIRSTKLEDSAMYFCARRGAGETQYFGPGTRLLVL.

This clone showed up just once. The rearrangement links TRBV5-1 to TRBJ1-2; D is possibly TRBD1 (6 bases). Trimming left V 2 bases short and J 7 bases short, with 18 bases between. CDR1 is SGHRS and CDR2 is YFSETQ in the germline V gene. The CDR3 length is 15 residues. This CDR3 reads CASSFAPTGFAGYTF. The CDR3 DNA follows: TGCGCCAGCAGCTTTGCTCCAACAGGGTTTGCTGGCTACACCTTC.

The chain carries TRBV2 and TRBJ2-1; no clear D gene. Germline loops: CDR1 SNHLY, CDR2 FYNNEI. The CDR3 totals 13 residues. Trimming cost V 10 bases and J 0 bases, with 10 bases left between them. The CDR3 reads CATRKTSYNEQFF. The CDR3 DNA reads as TGTGCCACACGCAAAACCTCCTACAATGAGCAGTTCTTC.

The rearrangement links TRBV14 to TRBJ2-2, with D unclear. Germline values: CDR1 SGHDN, CDR2 FVKESK. Trimming cost V 3 bases and J 1 base, with 3 bases left between them. The CDR3 runs 13 residues. CDR3 residues: CASSQMNTGELFF. The DNA for the CDR3 is TGTGCCAGCAGCCAGATGAACACCGGGGAGCTGTTTTTT.

This chain links TRBV29-1 with TRBJ1-1, with 7 bases fitting TRBD1. Germline-derived CDR1 and CDR2 are SQVTM and ANQGSEA. The CDR3 extends over 13 amino acids. After removal of 3 bases from V and 1 base from J, the junction contained 2 bases not matched to a gene. The CDR3 DNA follows: TGCAGCGTTGATGGGACAGAGAACACTGAAGCTTTCTTT. Amino acids: CSVDGTENTEAFF. Full variable domain (remainder filled in from reference TRBV29-1 and TRBJ1-1): SAVISQKPSRDICQRGTSLTIQCQVDSQVTMMFWYRQQPGQSLTLIATANQGSEATYESGFVIDKFPISRPNLTFSTLTVSNMSPEDSSIYLCSVDGTENTEAFFGQGTRLTVV.

The rearrangement joins TRBV9 to TRBJ1-2; 7 bases agree with TRBD1. CDR1 and CDR2 from the germline V gene are SGDLS and YYNGEE. The J segment lost 4 bases and the V segment lost 0 bases, leaving 9 bases of the junction unmatched. There are 16 residues in the CDR3. In DNA, the CDR3 is TGTGCCAGCAGCGTAGGACCACCGGACAGGTCCTATGGCTACACCTTC. Its protein product is CASSVGPPDRSYGYTF.

The chain carries TRBV11-2 and TRBJ1-3; no clear D gene. With 0 bases removed from V and 0 bases from J, the gap between germline ends came to 6 bases. This CDR3 comprises 15 residues. From germline, CDR1 is SGHAT and CDR2 FQNNGV. CDR3 protein: CASSLEHISGNTIYF. The DNA of the CDR3 is TGTGCCAGCAGCTTAGAACACATCTCTGGAAACACCATATATTTT.

The gene calls are TRBV20-1 and TRBJ1-2, with a tentative D call TRBD1 (5 bases). CDR3 length: 11 residues. Trimming cost V 6 bases and J 8 bases, with 13 bases left between them. Germline V gene lookup returns CDR1 DFQATT and CDR2 SNEGSKA (reference sequence). CDR3 amino acids: CSAPTVPGYTF. CDR3 nucleotides: TGCAGTGCACCGACAGTCCCCGGCTACACCTTC.

This clone was counted a few times. The chain has TRBV7-9 and TRBJ2-5; 9 bases agree with TRBD1. This CDR3 is built from 15 residues. Germline CDR1 and CDR2: SEHNR and FQNEAQ (reference sequence). Unmatched junction bases numbered 9, after V lost 4 bases and J lost 6 bases. The CDR3 loop reads CASSSPDRGPKTQYF. CDR3 bases: TGTGCCAGCAGCTCTCCGGACAGGGGTCCGAAGACCCAGTACTTC. The full variable domain, its missing parts supplied by reference TRBV7-9 and TRBJ2-5, is DTGVSQNPRHKITKRGQNVTFRCDPISEHNRLYWYRQTLGQGPEFLTYFQNEAQLEKSRLLSDRFSAERPKGSFSTLEIQRTEQGDSAMYLCASSSPDRGPKTQYFGPGTRLLVL.

The chain joins TRBV28 to TRBJ1-1, with D maybe TRBD1 (5 bases). This CDR3 has 13 residues. Trimming removed 6 bases at V and 2 bases at J, with 10 bases between. Per the germline V gene, CDR1 is MDHEN and CDR2 is SYDVKM. Here the CDR3 reads CASRRDPNTEAFF. DNA for the CDR3: TGTGCCAGCAGGAGGGACCCCAACACTGAAGCTTTCTTT.

The chain combines TRBV28 with TRBJ1-4, with 7 bases lining up with TRBD1. V trimming: 6 bases; J trimming: 8 bases; junction bases outside the gene matches: 12. CDR1 MDHEN and CDR2 SYDVKM come from the germline V gene. The CDR3 loop spans 15 amino acids. The CDR3: CASSPHTGAEEKLFF. CDR3 nucleotides: TGTGCCAGCAGCCCGCACACAGGGGCGGAAGAAAAACTGTTTTTT.

The genes are TRBV10-1 and TRBJ2-5; D ambiguous. The CDR3 is 13 amino acids. Germline lookup yields CDR1 WNHNN and CDR2 SYGVQD (reference sequence). Deletions cut 2 bases from V and 5 bases from J, with 9 bases between. The CDR3 region has the DNA TGCGCCAGCAGTGAGACTCCGCTGGAGACCCAGTACTTC. Encoded protein: CASSETPLETQYF.

The chain couples TRBV6-4 to TRBJ2-2, with 7 nucleotides matching TRBD1. This CDR3 contains 14 residues. V dropped 5 bases and J dropped 4; count of bases not matched to a gene: 4. From germline, CDR1 is MRHNA and CDR2 SNTAGT. The CDR3 coding sequence is TGTGCCAGCAGTACCGGGACAGTCACCGGGGAGCTGTTTTTT. Its protein product is CASSTGTVTGELFF.

Here the CDR3 DNA reads TGTGCCAGCAGTCAGGGACACTTGAACACTGAAGCTTTCTTT. The encoded protein is CASSQGHLNTEAFF. The rearrangement links TRBV2 to TRBJ1-1, with D possibly TRBD1 on 6 matching bases. V lost 5 bases to trimming and J lost 0 bases, with 10 bases between them. Germline V lookup: CDR1 SNHLY, CDR2 FYNNEI. The CDR3 loop spans 14 amino acids.

A single count supports this clone. J is TRBJ2-7 and V is TRBV15; D uncertain. There are 14 residues in the CDR3. V was pared by 1 base and J by 1 base, with 8 bases between. CDR1 LNHNV and CDR2 YYDKDF come from the germline V gene (reference sequence). CDR3 bases: TGTGCCACCAGCAGAGGCTCACCTTCCTACGAGCAGTACTTC. The encoded protein is CATSRGSPSYEQYF.

This chain uses TRBV14 with TRBJ2-7; TRBD2 matches 9 bases. The CDR3 sequence is 14 residues long. V lost 3 bases and J lost 3; bases outside the gene matches: 3. CDR1 is SGHDN, CDR2 FVKESK, per germline. This CDR3 reads CASSQQLAGYEQYF. The CDR3 bases are TGTGCCAGCAGCCAGCAACTAGCGGGCTACGAGCAGTACTTC.

V and J are TRBV7-8 and TRBJ1-1; D gene ambiguous. The CDR3 spans 15 residues. V lost 1 base and J lost 4, with 13 bases in between. Germline lookup yields CDR1 SGHVS and CDR2 FQNEAQ. CDR3 sequence reads: CASSLDSTSGTEAFF. Written as DNA, the CDR3 is TGTGCCAGCAGCTTAGACAGCACGTCGGGCACTGAAGCTTTCTTT.